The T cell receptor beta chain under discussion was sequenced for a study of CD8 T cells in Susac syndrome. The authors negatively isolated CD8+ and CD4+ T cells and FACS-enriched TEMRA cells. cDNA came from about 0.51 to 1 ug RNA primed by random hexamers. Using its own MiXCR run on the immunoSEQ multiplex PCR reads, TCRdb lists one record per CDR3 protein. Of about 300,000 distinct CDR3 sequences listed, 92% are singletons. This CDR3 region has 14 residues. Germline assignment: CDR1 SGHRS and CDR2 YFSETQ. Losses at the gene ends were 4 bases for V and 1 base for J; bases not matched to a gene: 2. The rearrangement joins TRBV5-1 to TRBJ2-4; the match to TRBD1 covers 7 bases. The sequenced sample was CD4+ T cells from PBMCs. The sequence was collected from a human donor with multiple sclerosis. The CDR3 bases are TGCGCCAGCAGCCTGACAGGGGCCAAAAACATTCAGTACTTC. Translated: CASSLTGAKNIQYF. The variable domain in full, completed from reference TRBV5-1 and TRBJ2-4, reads KAGVTQTPRYLIKTRGQQVTLSCSPISGHRSVSWYQQTPGQGLQFLFEYFSETQRNKGNFPGRFSGRQFSNSRSEMNVSTLELGDSALYLCASSLTGAKNIQYFGAGTRLSVL.